What follows is one TCR beta chain and its context. These data are taken from a study of blood T cell repertoires in COVID-19. Profiled with immunoSEQ multiplex PCR; TCRdb holds only in-frame clones, not every one. In the table there are around 340,000 clones, 85% to 90% of which are singletons. CDR3 size: 15 residues. Trimming removed 7 bases from V and 5 bases from J; junction bases left unmatched: 9. Germline-derived CDR1 and CDR2 are SEHNR and FQNEAQ (reference sequence). This TCR was sampled from a woman between 25 and 40 years old who had been exposed to COVID-19. The material sequenced was PBMCs or T cells enriched from blood (not recorded which). V and J are TRBV7-9 and TRBJ1-4; 8 bases map to TRBD1. As DNA, the CDR3 is TGTGCCAGCACTCCGAGGGGGGACAGGAATGAAAAACTGTTTTTT. Translating gives CASTPRGDRNEKLFF.